This entry concerns a single T cell receptor (beta chain). What it binds is unknown. The sample belongs to a study of T cell responses to AZD1222 COVID-19 vaccine. Study-wide findings and caveats: The study identified only 6 or 7 AZD1222 recipients as seropositive at baseline.

The CDR3 spans 14 residues. Germline lookup yields CDR1 SGHAT and CDR2 FQNNGV. Trimming left V 6 bases short and J 0 bases short, with 9 bases between. Sequencing used immunoSEQ multiplex PCR; TCRdb keeps in-frame clones, though not all of them. Of 100,000 to 150,000 clones listed, approximately 87% are singletons. This TCR came from an adult in good health. V usage is TRBV11-2 and J usage is TRBJ2-4; D unclear. The specimen comprised peripheral blood, sampled on day 0 of AZD1222 vaccination. CDR3 loop: CASRSRLAKNIQYF. CDR3 DNA sequence: TGTGCCAGCAGGTCAAGGCTAGCCAAAAACATTCAGTACTTC.